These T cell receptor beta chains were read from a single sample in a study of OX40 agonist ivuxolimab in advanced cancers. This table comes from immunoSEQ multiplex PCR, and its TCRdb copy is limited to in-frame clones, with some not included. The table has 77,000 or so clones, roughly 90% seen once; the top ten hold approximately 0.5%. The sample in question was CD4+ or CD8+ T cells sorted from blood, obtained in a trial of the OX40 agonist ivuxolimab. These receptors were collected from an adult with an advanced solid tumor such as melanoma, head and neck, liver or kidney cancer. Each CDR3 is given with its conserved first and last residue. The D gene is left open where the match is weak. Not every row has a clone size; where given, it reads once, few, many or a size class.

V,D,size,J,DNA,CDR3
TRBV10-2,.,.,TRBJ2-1,TGCGCCAGCAGTCTCTCCTACAATGAGCAGTTCTTC,CASSLSYNEQFF
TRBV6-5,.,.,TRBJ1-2,TGTGCCAGCAGCCGGACCGAAACTAACTATGGCTACACCTTC,CASSRTETNYGYTF
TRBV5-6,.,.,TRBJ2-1,TGTGCCAGCAGCTTGGGCGGAGACAATGAGCAGTTCTTC,CASSLGGDNEQFF
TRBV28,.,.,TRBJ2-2,TGTGCCAGCGGGAACACCGGGGAGCTGTTTTTT,CASGNTGELFF
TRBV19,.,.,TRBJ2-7,TGTGCCAGTAGTTCAACAGGACTCCCCTCCTACGAGCAGTACTTC,CASSSTGLPSYEQYF
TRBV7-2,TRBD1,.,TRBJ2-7,TGTGCCAGCAGCTTACGACAGGGATACGAGCAGTACTTC,CASSLRQGYEQYF
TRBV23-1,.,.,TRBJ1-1,TGCGCCAGCAGTCTTCCCGTCCGGGAGAACACTGAAGCTTTCTTT,CASSLPVRENTEAFF
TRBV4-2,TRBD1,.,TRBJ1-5,TGTGCCAGCAGCCAAGTGGCCGGGACAGAAGGCAATCAGCCCCAGCATTTT,CASSQVAGTEGNQPQHF
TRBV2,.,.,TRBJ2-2,TGTGCCAGCAGTGACTTAACAGGGAGGGGGACCGGGGAGCTGTTTTTT,CASSDLTGRGTGELFF
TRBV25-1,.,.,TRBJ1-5,TGTGCCAGCAGTTCGGCTGGGGGGGCATTAGGTCAGCCCCAGCATTTT,CASSSAGGALGQPQHF
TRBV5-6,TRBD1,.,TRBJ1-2,TGTGCCAGCAGCTTGATTATCGTTACAGGGGGCGGCTACACCTTC,CASSLIIVTGGGYTF
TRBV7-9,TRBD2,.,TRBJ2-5,TGTGCCAGCAGCTTACTTATAGCAGTAGCGGGAAAAGAGACCCAGTACTTC,CASSLLIAVAGKETQYF
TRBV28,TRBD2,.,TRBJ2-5,TGTGCCAGCAGAAGGTCGGGAGGGCCCCCGGAGACCCAGTACTTC,CASRRSGGPPETQYF
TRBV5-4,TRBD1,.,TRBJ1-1,TGTGCCAGCAGCTTAAACAGGGGGCTGGGGAACACTGAAGCTTTCTTT,CASSLNRGLGNTEAFF
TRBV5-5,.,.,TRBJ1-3,TGTGCCAGCAGCTGGGTCGGGGAAGATGGAAACACCATATATTTT,CASSWVGEDGNTIYF
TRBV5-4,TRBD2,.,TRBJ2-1,TGTGCCAGCAGCTTACGACTAGCGGATAATGAGCAGTTCTTC,CASSLRLADNEQFF
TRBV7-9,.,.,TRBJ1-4,TGTGCCAGCAGCCTAATGGACACAAAAAATGAAAAACTGTTTTTT,CASSLMDTKNEKLFF
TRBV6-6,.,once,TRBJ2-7,TGTGCCAGCAGCCGGGGGACCCCCGCCTACGAGCAGTACTTC,CASSRGTPAYEQYF
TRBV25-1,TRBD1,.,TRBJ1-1,TGTGCCAGCAGCCTACCGGGGACAGGTAACACTGAAGCTTTCTTT,CASSLPGTGNTEAFF
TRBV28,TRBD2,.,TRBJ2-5,TGTGCCAGCACCCTAGGCGCGGGAGCCCGAGTTGGGACCCAGTACTTC,CASTLGAGARVGTQYF
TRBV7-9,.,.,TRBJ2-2,TGTGCCAGCAGCTTACTTCTGGCAGCGAACACCGGGGAGCTGTTTTTT,CASSLLLAANTGELFF
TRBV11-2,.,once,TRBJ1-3,TGTGCCAGCAGCGCCTTTTTCTCTGGAAACACCATATATTTT,CASSAFFSGNTIYF
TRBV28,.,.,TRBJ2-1,TGTGCCTGCGACGCCGGCTCCTACAATGAGCAGTTCTTC,CACDAGSYNEQFF
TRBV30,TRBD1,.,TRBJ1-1,TGTGCCTGGAGTACCTCTCGGACAGGGGGTTCCTCCAACACTGAAGCTTTCTTT,CAWSTSRTGGSSNTEAFF
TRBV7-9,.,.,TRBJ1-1,TGTGCCAGCAGCTTAGCACAGGGGAACACTGAAGCTTTCTTT,CASSLAQGNTEAFF
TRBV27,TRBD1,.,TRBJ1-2,TGTGCCAGCAGTTGGACAGGGTCTGTTGGCTACACCTTC,CASSWTGSVGYTF
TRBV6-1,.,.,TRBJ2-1,TGTGCCAGCAGTGAACGCTGGCAGTCGGAAAAGCAGTTCTTC,CASSERWQSEKQFF
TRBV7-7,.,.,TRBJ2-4,TGTGCTAGCAGCTCCAGCGGAGGACGAGCCAAAAACATTCAGTACTTC,CASSSSGGRAKNIQYF
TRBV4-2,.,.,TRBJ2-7,TGTGCCAGCAGCCAAGATCTCTTAGGGTACTACGAGCAGTACTTC,CASSQDLLGYYEQYF
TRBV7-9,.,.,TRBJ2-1,TGTGCCAGCAGCTTACTAGAGTTGGGCGCCTACAATGAGCAGTTCTTC,CASSLLELGAYNEQFF
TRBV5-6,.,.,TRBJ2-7,TGTGCCAGCAGCCCCGACGGGACTTATAACAACTACGAGCAGTACTTC,CASSPDGTYNNYEQYF
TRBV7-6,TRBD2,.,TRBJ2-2,TGTGCCAGCAAACTAGCGGTGAACACCGGGGAGCTGTTTTTT,CASKLAVNTGELFF